A single sample is the source of the 17 T cell receptor beta chains below, sequenced in a study of cytomegalovirus exposure and HLA in healthy donors. Data came from immunoSEQ multiplex PCR; TCRdb stores just in-frame clones and leaves some out. The table has tens of thousands of clones, 85% to 95% seen once. Sequencing input: PBMCs. These receptors were obtained from a young woman in good health and CMV-seronegative.

This sequence joins TRBV6-5 and TRBJ2-3, with 10 bases matching TRBD2. The CDR3 consists of 14 residues. Germline V CDR1 and CDR2: MNHEY, SVGAGI. With V trimmed by 5 bases and J by 7 bases, 6 bases remained unmatched. The CDR3 loop reads CASSLAGASNTQYF. The CDR3 DNA sequence: TGTGCCAGCAGTCTAGCGGGGGCCTCCAATACGCAGTATTTT.

This clone has more than one count but fewer than ten. The chain links TRBV7-9 to TRBJ1-1, with D uncertain. Germline-derived CDR1 and CDR2 are SEHNR and FQNEAQ (reference sequence). The V gene lost 5 bases and the J gene lost 4 bases, with 14 bases spanning the gap. The CDR3 length is 14 residues. CDR3 nucleotide sequence: TGTGCCAGCAGCGCTCACGGAGGACTCACTGAAGCTTTCTTT. It yields the protein CASSAHGGLTEAFF.

The chain combines TRBV5-1 with TRBJ2-1; 11 bases are shared with TRBD2. J gave up 1 base and V 3 bases, and 9 bases lay outside the gene matches. In germline, CDR1 is SGHRS, CDR2 YFSETQ. The CDR3 sequence is 18 residues long. The CDR3 is CASSSSGGLAESYNEQFF. For the CDR3, the DNA is TGCGCCAGCAGCTCATCGGGGGGACTAGCGGAGTCCTACAATGAGCAGTTCTTC. Complete variable domain (other parts from reference TRBV5-1 and TRBJ2-1): KAGVTQTPRYLIKTRGQQVTLSCSPISGHRSVSWYQQTPGQGLQFLFEYFSETQRNKGNFPGRFSGRQFSNSRSEMNVSTLELGDSALYLCASSSSGGLAESYNEQFFGPGTRLTVL.

This chain links TRBV6-1 with TRBJ1-3; unclear D gene. CDR1 and CDR2 (germline): MNHNS, SASEGT. This CDR3 comprises 13 residues. With 3 bases removed from V and 9 bases from J, the gap between germline ends came to 12 bases. The CDR3 DNA is TGTGCCAGCAGTGACGGAAACGCGGGCACCATATATTTT. Residues: CASSDGNAGTIYF.

The chain recombines TRBV18 with TRBJ2-7, with D perhaps matching TRBD2 (6 bases). The germline V gene encodes CDR1 KGHSH and CDR2 LQKENI. The CDR3 has 14 amino acids. Deletions cut 2 bases from V and 0 bases from J, with 8 bases between. Written as DNA, the CDR3 is TGTGCCAGCTCACCATACGGGAGCTCCTACGAGCAGTACTTC. It yields the protein CASSPYGSSYEQYF.

The V gene is TRBV5-1, the J gene TRBJ1-5, with 9 bases fitting TRBD1. This CDR3 is 16 amino acids long. Germline V gene sequence: CDR1 SGHRS, CDR2 YFSETQ. The trim removed 4 bases at V and 6 bases at J, leaving 11 bases unmatched. The CDR3, as DNA: TGCGCCAGCAGCCCGGGAATAGGACAGGGGTCTCAGCCCCAGCATTTT. It yields the protein CASSPGIGQGSQPQHF.

About this clone: The same CDR3 can be traced to other DNA sequences in this sample. V usage is TRBV9 and J usage is TRBJ2-1; D perhaps matches TRBD2 (6 bases). Germline loops: CDR1 SGDLS, CDR2 YYNGEE. This CDR3 spans 13 amino acids. Trimming removed 2 bases at V and 4 bases at J, with 7 bases between. In DNA form, the CDR3 reads TGTGCCAGCAGCGTGGACTATTACAATGAGCAGTTCTTC. The encoded protein is CASSVDYYNEQFF.

This clone was picked up a small number of times. This chain joins TRBV2 and TRBJ1-2; 8 bases are shared with TRBD1. The CDR3 contains 14 residues. Germline V gene data show CDR1 as SNHLY and CDR2 as FYNNEI. With V trimmed by 6 bases and J by 2 bases, 5 bases remained unmatched. CDR3 nucleotide sequence: TGTGCCAGCAGATGGACAGGGATCAACTATGGCTACACCTTC. This codes for CASRWTGINYGYTF.

This clone was counted between two and nine times. The chain recombines TRBV2 with TRBJ1-2; tentative D call: TRBD1 (5 bases). This CDR3 region has 13 residues. The germline V and J ends were trimmed by 4 bases and 8 bases, with 14 bases remaining between them. The germline V gene encodes CDR1 SNHLY and CDR2 FYNNEI. CDR3: CASSGDGAGGYTF. Here the CDR3 DNA reads TGTGCCAGCAGTGGGGACGGCGCGGGAGGCTACACCTTC.

This clone has a single count. The chain recombines TRBV9 with TRBJ1-1; the D gene is possibly TRBD1 (5 bases). The CDR3 length is 14 residues. CDR1 is SGDLS, CDR2 YYNGEE, per germline. Deletions cut 7 bases from V and 4 bases from J, with 17 bases between. The CDR3 loop reads CASSITTGGTEAFF. The DNA of the CDR3 is TGTGCCAGCTCCATTACGACGGGGGGCACTGAAGCTTTCTTT.

The rearrangement links TRBV5-1 to TRBJ2-5; 10 bases match TRBD1. J lost 5 bases, V lost 4 bases, and 5 bases had no gene match. CDR3 size: 14 residues. CDR1 and CDR2 from the germline V gene are SGHRS and YFSETQ. The CDR3 nucleotides read TGCGCCAGCAGCCCGACAGGGGGCGTGGAGACCCAGTACTTC. It encodes CASSPTGGVETQYF.

The chain recombines TRBV6-5 with TRBJ2-3, with D tentatively TRBD2 (6 bases). V was cut by 7 bases and J by 5 bases, with 16 bases left in between. This CDR3 has 14 amino acids. Germline V gene data show CDR1 as MNHEY and CDR2 as SVGAGI. CDR3 amino acids: CASTRRDLGDTQYF. The CDR3 DNA follows: TGTGCCAGCACCCGCCGGGACTTAGGAGATACGCAGTATTTT.

The chain couples TRBV19 to TRBJ1-2; D unclear. Trimming removed 3 bases at V and 8 bases at J, with 16 bases between. This CDR3 spans 14 amino acids. The V gene's germline CDR1 is LNHDA and CDR2 SQIVND (reference sequence). The DNA of the CDR3 is TGTGCCAGTAGTATCCCACTCACACGGAGCGGCTACACCTTC. As protein: CASSIPLTRSGYTF.

The chain employs TRBV6-5 and TRBJ1-5, with no clear D. The ends were cut back, 5 bases at V and 0 bases at J, with 5 bases in the middle. Germline CDR1 is MNHEY and CDR2 is SVGAGI. CDR3 length: 13 residues. CDR3 in amino acids: CASSLNSNQPQHF. Written as DNA, the CDR3 is TGTGCCAGCAGTCTTAATAGCAATCAGCCCCAGCATTTT.

V gene TRBV7-2 combines with J gene TRBJ2-1; 7 bases fit TRBD1. Per the germline V gene, CDR1 is SGHTA and CDR2 is FQGNSA. This CDR3 comprises 18 residues. The V and J ends lost 3 bases and 10 bases, in that order; junction bases with no gene match: 21. The CDR3 reads CASSLGKGGRAAAYEQFF. The CDR3 DNA is TGTGCCAGCAGCTTGGGGAAAGGGGGCCGCGCGGCAGCTTACGAGCAGTTCTTC.

This chain uses TRBV7-8 with TRBJ1-6, with D possibly matching TRBD1 (5 bases). Trimming shortened V by 0 bases and J by 7 bases, and 13 bases separated the two germline ends. The CDR3 consists of 16 residues. Germline V gene lookup returns CDR1 SGHVS and CDR2 FQNEAQ. In DNA form, the CDR3 reads TGTGCCAGCAGCTTAGCGGTTTGGGGGGGGAATTCACCCCTCCACTTT. This codes for CASSLAVWGGNSPLHF.

Here the CDR3 DNA reads TGTGCCAGCAGTGTTGGGCAGTACACTGAAGCTTTCTTT. Its protein is CASSVGQYTEAFF. The chain couples TRBV6-1 to TRBJ1-1, with D unresolved. CDR3 length equals 13 residues. V lost 4 bases to trimming and J lost 3 bases, with 9 bases between them. Per the germline V gene, CDR1 is MNHNS and CDR2 is SASEGT.